This passage covers 32 T cell receptor beta chains from one sample sequenced in a study of blood T cell repertoires in COVID-19. The table came from immunoSEQ multiplex PCR; TCRdb's copy has only in-frame clones and leaves some out. The repertoire has some 80,000 clones, around nine tenths of them found once; the top ten carry nearly 5%. What was sequenced was peripheral blood. The receptors stem from a woman aged 80 or over with active or convalescent COVID-19.

The genes are TRBV11-2 and TRBJ2-3; 8 bases map to TRBD1. The CDR3 runs to 15 residues. Germline-derived CDR1 and CDR2 are SGHAT and FQNNGV. V gave up 1 base and J gave up 3 bases; unmatched junction bases: 3. The CDR3 protein is CASSLGTGTTDTQYF. CDR3 coding DNA: TGTGCCAGCAGCTTAGGGACAGGGACGACAGATACGCAGTATTTT.

The chain links TRBV10-3 to TRBJ2-1; 9 bases fit TRBD2. CDR3 length: 14 amino acids. CDR1 ENHRY and CDR2 SYGVKD come from the germline V gene. V shed 3 bases, J shed 8 bases, and the junction held 5 bases outside the gene matches. The CDR3 sequence is CAISDGGGADEQFF. The CDR3, as DNA: TGTGCCATCAGTGATGGCGGGGGGGCCGATGAGCAGTTCTTC.

The chain links TRBV29-1 to TRBJ1-1; TRBD1 aligns across 7 bases. J gave up 1 base and V 7 bases, and 9 bases lay outside the gene matches. The CDR3 sequence is 14 residues long. The germline CDR1 and CDR2 sequences are SQVTM and ANQGSEA. The DNA of the CDR3 is TGCAGCGCTGAGACAGGGATGGCGAACACTGAAGCTTTCTTT. Translation gives CSAETGMANTEAFF. Using reference TRBV29-1 and TRBJ1-1 for the parts outside the CDR3, the full variable domain is SAVISQKPSRDICQRGTSLTIQCQVDSQVTMMFWYRQQPGQSLTLIATANQGSEATYESGFVIDKFPISRPNLTFSTLTVSNMSPEDSSIYLCSAETGMANTEAFFGQGTRLTVV.

In the case of this clone: This sample includes further DNA sequences coding for the same CDR3. The chain has TRBV18 and TRBJ2-5; 9 bases agree with TRBD1. The length of the CDR3 is 13 residues. V was clipped by 3 bases and J by 5 bases; unmatched bases: 1. Germline V gene sequence: CDR1 KGHSH, CDR2 LQKENI. DNA of the CDR3: TGTGCCAGCTCACCCGGACAGGGGGAGACCCAGTACTTC. Its translation is CASSPGQGETQYF.

This clone was picked up one time. The chain joins TRBV5-6 to TRBJ1-2; 7 bases match TRBD1. J lost 9 bases, V lost 1 base, and 6 bases had no gene match. This CDR3 region has 13 residues. Germline CDR1 and CDR2: SGHDT and YYEEEE. The chain's CDR3 is CASSLRQGIRYTF. The CDR3 DNA sequence: TGTGCCAGCAGCTTGCGACAGGGCATACGCTACACCTTC.

The J gene is TRBJ2-5, the V gene TRBV4-3; 8 bases match TRBD2. The CDR3 contains 17 residues. The J segment lost 2 bases and the V segment lost 4 bases, leaving 12 bases of the junction unmatched. CDR1 and CDR2 from the germline V gene are LGHNA and YSLEER. Here the CDR3 reads CASSLGLAGGSQETQYF. For the CDR3, the DNA is TGCGCCAGCAGCCTCGGACTAGCTGGCGGATCGCAAGAGACCCAGTACTTC.

The chain combines TRBV12-3 or TRBV12-4 with TRBJ1-5, with 7 nucleotides matching TRBD1. Germline trimming cut 6 bases from V and 5 bases from J; bases unmatched to any gene: 4. This CDR3 spans 13 amino acids. The CDR3 sequence: CASSGQEYQPQHF. As DNA, the CDR3 is TGTGCCAGCAGCGGACAGGAATATCAGCCCCAGCATTTT.

The chain has TRBV4-1 and TRBJ1-1; D is possibly TRBD1 (5 bases). From germline, CDR1 is MGHRA and CDR2 YSYEKL. This CDR3 is 15 amino acids long. Trimming took 1 base from V and 3 from J, leaving 12 bases between them. The CDR3 DNA is TGCGCCAGCAGCCAAGGGGGCACAGCCTACACTGAAGCTTTCTTT. This translates into CASSQGGTAYTEAFF.

The V call is TRBV28, the J call TRBJ2-1, with D uncertain. Germline loops: CDR1 MDHEN, CDR2 SYDVKM. Trimming stripped 5 bases from V and 12 bases from J, with 14 bases between. The CDR3 runs to 12 residues. The chain's CDR3 is CASSPPVKMQFF. CDR3 nucleotide sequence: TGTGCCAGCAGTCCCCCCGTTAAAATGCAGTTCTTC.

The chain recombines TRBV2 with TRBJ1-5; no definite D call. The CDR3 totals 15 residues. Germline assignment: CDR1 SNHLY and CDR2 FYNNEI. The germline V and J ends were trimmed by 0 bases and 2 bases, with 8 bases remaining between them. The CDR3 region is CASSEAGRGNQPQHF. The CDR3 region has the DNA TGTGCCAGCAGTGAAGCGGGGAGGGGCAATCAGCCCCAGCATTTT.

There are many counts of this clone. The chain joins TRBV6-5 to TRBJ2-7, with D tentatively TRBD1 (5 bases). This CDR3 spans 14 amino acids. V was trimmed by 0 bases and J by 5 bases, leaving 11 bases between them. Per the germline V gene, CDR1 is MNHEY and CDR2 is SVGAGI. This chain's CDR3 is CASSYSAQGNEQYF. CDR3 sequence (DNA): TGTGCCAGCAGTTACTCGGCGCAGGGCAACGAGCAGTACTTC.

The V and J genes are TRBV5-6 and TRBJ2-3; D gene unclear. Germline-derived CDR1 and CDR2 are SGHDT and YYEEEE. V was shortened by 5 bases and J by 2 bases, with 3 bases between the two germline ends. The CDR3 runs to 11 residues. The CDR3 region is CASRATDTQYF. The CDR3, as DNA: TGTGCCAGCAGGGCCACAGATACGCAGTATTTT.

The J gene is TRBJ1-1, the V gene TRBV5-1; TRBD1 is a possible D gene (6 bases). The CDR3 covers 16 residues. Germline V gene lookup returns CDR1 SGHRS and CDR2 YFSETQ. V was clipped by 4 bases and J by 0 bases, with 16 bases between them. CDR3 sequence reads: CASSPGGGRMNTEAFF. CDR3 DNA: TGCGCCAGCAGCCCGGGGGGCGGCAGGATGAACACTGAAGCTTTCTTT. Full variable domain (outside the CDR3, taken from reference TRBV5-1 and TRBJ1-1): KAGVTQTPRYLIKTRGQQVTLSCSPISGHRSVSWYQQTPGQGLQFLFEYFSETQRNKGNFPGRFSGRQFSNSRSEMNVSTLELGDSALYLCASSPGGGRMNTEAFFGQGTRLTVV.

V gene TRBV27 combines with J gene TRBJ2-6; 7 bases agree with TRBD1. CDR1 is MNHEY, CDR2 SMNVEV, per germline (reference sequence). This CDR3 has 18 residues. V was pared by 5 bases and J by 2 bases, with 12 bases of the junction left unmatched. For the CDR3, the DNA is TGTGCCAGCAGTCTCGAATCAACAGGGGTTGCTGGGGCCAACGTCCTGACTTTC. Its protein is CASSLESTGVAGANVLTF. The entire variable domain, with the rest obtained from reference TRBV27 and TRBJ2-6, is as follows: EAQVTQNPRYLITVTGKKLTVTCSQNMNHEYMSWYRQDPGLGLRQIYYSMNVEVTDKGDVPEGYKVSRKEKRNFPLILESPSPNQTSLYFCASSLESTGVAGANVLTFGAGSRLTVL.

This chain joins TRBV7-2 and TRBJ2-7, with 9 nucleotides matching TRBD1. Per the germline V gene, CDR1 is SGHTA and CDR2 is FQGNSA. The J segment lost 7 bases and the V segment lost 2 bases, leaving 3 bases of the junction unmatched. The CDR3 extends over 13 amino acids. CDR3 DNA: TGTGCCAGCAGCTTAAACAGGGGGCGGGAGCAGTACTTC. Protein: CASSLNRGREQYF. Full variable domain (missing parts from reference TRBV7-2 and TRBJ2-7): GAGVSQSPSNKVTEKGKDVELRCDPISGHTALYWYRQSLGQGLEFLIYFQGNSAPDKSGLPSDRFSAERTGGSVSTLTIQRTQQEDSAVYLCASSLNRGREQYFGPGTRLTVT.

J is TRBJ1-2 and V is TRBV10-3; the D gene is possibly TRBD1 (5 bases). Looked up from germline, CDR1 is ENHRY and CDR2 is SYGVKD. V was cut by 2 bases and J by 4 bases, with 8 bases left in between. This CDR3 is built from 13 residues. CDR3 amino acids: CAISEPRGYGYTF. The CDR3 bases are TGTGCCATCAGTGAGCCAAGGGGCTATGGCTACACCTTC.

The chain carries TRBV11-2 and TRBJ2-5; D not resolved. Per germline, CDR1 SGHAT and CDR2 FQNNGV. CDR3 size: 16 residues. Trimming took 0 bases from V and 5 from J, leaving 16 bases between them. CDR3 bases: TGTGCCAGCAGCTTAGATCAGGCCAATCTCCTCGAGACCCAGTACTTC. Amino acids: CASSLDQANLLETQYF.

This rearrangement joins TRBV2 to TRBJ1-2; D is possibly TRBD1 (5 bases). V was trimmed by 7 bases and J by 8 bases, leaving 20 bases between them. Germline V gives CDR1 SNHLY, CDR2 FYNNEI. This CDR3 contains 14 residues. The CDR3 region is CASTRSGAGRGYTF. The CDR3 nucleotides read TGTGCCAGCACCCGCTCTGGGGCCGGACGAGGCTACACCTTC.

The V and J genes are TRBV7-9 and TRBJ1-4, with a possible D match to TRBD1 (6 bases). Trimming cost V 5 bases and J 0 bases, with 16 bases left between them. There are 17 residues in the CDR3. From germline, CDR1 is SEHNR and CDR2 FQNEAQ (reference sequence). Written as DNA, the CDR3 is TGTGCCAGCAGCCAATACACAGGGATCGCAACTAATGAAAAACTGTTTTTT. The encoded protein is CASSQYTGIATNEKLFF.

This sequence joins TRBV11-2 and TRBJ2-7; 11 bases align to TRBD1. After removal of 3 bases from V and 0 bases from J, the junction contained 4 bases not matched to a gene. CDR1 and CDR2 (germline): SGHAT, FQNNGV. The CDR3 is made up of 16 amino acids. The CDR3 region is CASSLQGQGGSYEQYF. The DNA for the CDR3 is TGTGCCAGCAGCTTGCAGGGACAGGGGGGCTCCTACGAGCAGTACTTC. Full variable domain (missing parts from reference TRBV11-2 and TRBJ2-7): EAGVAQSPRYKIIEKRQSVAFWCNPISGHATLYWYQQILGQGPKLLIQFQNNGVVDDSQLPKDRFSAERLKGVDSTLKIQPAKLEDSAVYLCASSLQGQGGSYEQYFGPGTRLTVT.

This CDR3 is CASIPGQGMGEQYF. CDR3 nucleotide sequence: TGTGCCAGCATACCGGGACAGGGAATGGGCGAGCAGTACTTC. The rearrangement links TRBV7-9 to TRBJ2-7, with 9 bases aligning to TRBD1. From germline, CDR1 is SEHNR and CDR2 FQNEAQ (reference sequence). V lost 7 bases to trimming and J lost 6 bases; unmatched junction nucleotides: 10. The CDR3 spans 14 residues. The complete variable domain, with remaining parts taken from reference TRBV7-9 and TRBJ2-7, reads DTGVSQNPRHKITKRGQNVTFRCDPISEHNRLYWYRQTLGQGPEFLTYFQNEAQLEKSRLLSDRFSAERPKGSFSTLEIQRTEQGDSAMYLCASIPGQGMGEQYFGPGTRLTVT.

A remark on this clone: One end of the junction varies from germline; a read error may be responsible. The chain recombines TRBV11-2 with TRBJ1-5; the match to TRBD1 covers 7 bases. This CDR3 is 15 amino acids long. From germline, CDR1 is SGHAT and CDR2 FQNNGV. The CDR3 protein is CASSSGQLSDQPQHF. CDR3 bases: TGTGCCAGCAGCTCGGGACAGCTTAGCGATCAGCCCCAGCATTTT.

This clone showed up just a few times. This sequence joins TRBV7-2 and TRBJ1-1, with 7 nucleotides matching TRBD1. CDR1 is SGHTA, CDR2 FQGNSA, per germline. After removal of 5 bases from V and 0 bases from J, the junction contained 3 bases not matched to a gene. The CDR3 consists of 14 residues. Here the CDR3 reads CASSLQGLNTEAFF. The CDR3 region has the DNA TGTGCCAGCAGCCTACAGGGGCTGAACACTGAAGCTTTCTTT.

The rearrangement uses TRBV3-1 (or the pseudogene TRBV3-2) and TRBJ2-5; TRBD1 is a possible D gene (6 bases). The CDR3 consists of 13 residues. Germline V gives CDR1 LGHDT, CDR2 YNNKEL (reference sequence). With 4 bases removed from V and 9 bases from J, the gap between germline ends came to 15 bases. The chain's CDR3 is CASSPNTPGAQYF. In DNA, the CDR3 is TGTGCCAGCAGCCCCAATACTCCAGGGGCCCAGTACTTC.

The chain uses TRBV3-1 (or the pseudogene TRBV3-2) and TRBJ2-4; 10 bases line up with TRBD1. V trimming: 4 bases; J trimming: 13 bases; junction bases outside the gene matches: 10. The CDR3 is 14 residues long. Germline CDR1 LGHDT, CDR2 YNNKEL (reference sequence). CDR3 bases: TGTGCCAGCAGCCCCGGGACAGGGGCCATTAAGCAGTACTTC. Translation gives CASSPGTGAIKQYF.

The V and J genes are TRBV3-1 (or the pseudogene TRBV3-2) and TRBJ2-3; 14 positions agree with TRBD2. CDR1 and CDR2 from the germline V gene are LGHDT and YNNKEL (reference sequence). This CDR3 has 20 amino acids. V lost 4 bases and J lost 1; bases outside the gene matches: 13. The CDR3 spells CASSRLAGGPPSSCTDTQYF. As DNA, the CDR3 is TGTGCCAGCAGCCGACTAGCGGGAGGGCCTCCGTCTTCGTGCACAGATACGCAGTATTTT.

V gene TRBV6-5 combines with J gene TRBJ2-5, with 8 nucleotides matching TRBD2. Germline CDR1 MNHEY, CDR2 SVGAGI. J was trimmed by 4 bases and V by 0 bases; bases with no gene match: 4. The CDR3 consists of 15 residues. The CDR3 loop reads CASSYSPGGLETQYF. The CDR3 nucleotides are TGTGCCAGCAGTTACTCCCCGGGGGGGCTAGAGACCCAGTACTTC.

The rearrangement links TRBV4-1 to TRBJ2-3, with TRBD2 matching over 13 bases. Germline V gives CDR1 MGHRA, CDR2 YSYEKL. Unmatched junction bases numbered 10, after V lost 9 bases and J lost 4 bases. This CDR3 contains 16 residues. CDR3 DNA: TGCGCCAGTCGTGCGGGACTAGCGGGACCCGCAGATACGCAGTATTTT. It encodes CASRAGLAGPADTQYF.

DNA for the CDR3: TGTGCCATCAGTGTCGACAGGGTCAATTCACCCCTCCACTTT. Encoded protein: CAISVDRVNSPLHF. The V gene is TRBV10-3, the J gene TRBJ1-6; 7 positions agree with TRBD1. This CDR3 has 14 amino acids. CDR1 is ENHRY and CDR2 is SYGVKD in the germline V gene. Trimming took 4 bases from V and 7 from J; bases not matched to a gene: 4.

This clone was detected a few times. CDR3 DNA: TGTGCCAGCAGTTTAGGGCCACTCAACTATGGCTACACCTTC. Translation: CASSLGPLNYGYTF. The V and J genes are TRBV28 and TRBJ1-2, with no clear D. Germline V gives CDR1 MDHEN, CDR2 SYDVKM. V was shortened by 2 bases and J by 2 bases, with 9 bases between the two germline ends. The CDR3 consists of 14 residues.

The chain links TRBV19 to TRBJ2-1; 8 nucleotides agree with TRBD2. This CDR3 is 18 amino acids long. Germline CDR1 LNHDA, CDR2 SQIVND (reference sequence). Trimming removed 4 bases from V and 1 base from J; junction bases left unmatched: 12. This chain's CDR3 is CASSRRTPTSGSYNEQFF. For the CDR3, the DNA is TGTGCCAGTAGTAGACGGACTCCAACTAGCGGATCCTACAATGAGCAGTTCTTC.

The gene calls are TRBV7-8 and TRBJ1-5, with a weak D call TRBD1 (6 bases). Trimming left V 5 bases short and J 12 bases short, with 20 bases between. The CDR3 runs 14 residues. Per germline, CDR1 SGHVS and CDR2 FQNEAQ. The CDR3 DNA is TGTGCCAGCAGCCCTCGTGAGGGGGTGGGCAGCCAGCATTTT. Amino acids: CASSPREGVGSQHF.